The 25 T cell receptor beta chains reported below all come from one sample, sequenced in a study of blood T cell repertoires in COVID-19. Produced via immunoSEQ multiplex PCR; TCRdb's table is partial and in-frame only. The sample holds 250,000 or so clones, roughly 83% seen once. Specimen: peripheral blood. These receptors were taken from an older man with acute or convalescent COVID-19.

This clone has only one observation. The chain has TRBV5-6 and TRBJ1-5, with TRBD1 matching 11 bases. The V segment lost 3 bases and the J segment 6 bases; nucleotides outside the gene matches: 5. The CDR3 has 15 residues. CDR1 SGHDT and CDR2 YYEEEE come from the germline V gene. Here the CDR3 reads CASSYRTGGPQPQHF. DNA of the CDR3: TGTGCCAGCAGCTACAGGACAGGGGGCCCTCAGCCCCAGCATTTT.

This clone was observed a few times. CDR3 residues: CASSSGTGNTIYF. As DNA, the CDR3 is TGTGCCAGCAGTTCCGGGACAGGAAACACCATATATTTT. The chain carries TRBV27 and TRBJ1-3; weak D call: TRBD1 (6 bases). Germline assignment: CDR1 MNHEY and CDR2 SMNVEV (reference sequence). This CDR3 is built from 13 residues. Trimming shortened V by 4 bases and J by 4 bases, and 8 bases separated the two germline ends.

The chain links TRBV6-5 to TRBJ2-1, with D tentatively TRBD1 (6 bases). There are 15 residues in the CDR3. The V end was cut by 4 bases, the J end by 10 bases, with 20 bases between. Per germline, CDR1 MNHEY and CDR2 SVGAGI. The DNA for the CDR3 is TGTGCCAGCAGTTCTTCCGCCCAGGGGATGGAGGAGCAGTTCTTC. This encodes CASSSSAQGMEEQFF.

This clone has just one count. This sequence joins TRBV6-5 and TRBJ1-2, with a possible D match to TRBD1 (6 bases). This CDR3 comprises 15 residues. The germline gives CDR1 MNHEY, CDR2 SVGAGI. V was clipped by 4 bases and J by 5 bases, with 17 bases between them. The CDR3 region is CASSSMRGARYGYTF. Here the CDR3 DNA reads TGTGCCAGCAGTTCCATGCGGGGGGCGCGGTATGGCTACACCTTC.

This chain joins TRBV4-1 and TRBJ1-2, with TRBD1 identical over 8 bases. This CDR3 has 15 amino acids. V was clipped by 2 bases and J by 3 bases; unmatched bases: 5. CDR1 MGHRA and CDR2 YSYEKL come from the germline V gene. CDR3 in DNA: TGCGCCAGCAGCCAACCAGGGGGCAATTACTATGGCTACACCTTC. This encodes CASSQPGGNYYGYTF.

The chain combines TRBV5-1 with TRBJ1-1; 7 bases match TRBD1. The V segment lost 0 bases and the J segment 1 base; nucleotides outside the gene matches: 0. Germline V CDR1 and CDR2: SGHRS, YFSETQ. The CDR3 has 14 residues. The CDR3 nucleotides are TGCGCCAGCAGCTTGGACAGGGGGAACACTGAAGCTTTCTTT. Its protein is CASSLDRGNTEAFF. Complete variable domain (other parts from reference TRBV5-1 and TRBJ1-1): KAGVTQTPRYLIKTRGQQVTLSCSPISGHRSVSWYQQTPGQGLQFLFEYFSETQRNKGNFPGRFSGRQFSNSRSEMNVSTLELGDSALYLCASSLDRGNTEAFFGQGTRLTVV.

Here the CDR3 reads CASSVVQGKNTEAFF. In DNA, the CDR3 is TGTGCCAGCAGCGTAGTTCAGGGTAAGAACACTGAAGCTTTCTTT. The rearrangement links TRBV9 to TRBJ1-1; possibly TRBD1 for D (5 bases). The CDR3 contains 15 residues. V lost 0 bases, J lost 1 base, and 10 bases lay in between. From germline, CDR1 is SGDLS and CDR2 YYNGEE.

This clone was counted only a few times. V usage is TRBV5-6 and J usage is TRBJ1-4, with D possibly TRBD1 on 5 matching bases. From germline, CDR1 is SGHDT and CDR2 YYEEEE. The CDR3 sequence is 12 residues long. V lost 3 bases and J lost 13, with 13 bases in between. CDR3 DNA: TGTGCCAGCAGCTACCGGCGGCAGGGACTGTTTTTT. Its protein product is CASSYRRQGLFF. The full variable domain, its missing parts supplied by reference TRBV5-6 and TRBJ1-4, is DAGVTQSPTHLIKTRGQQVTLRCSPKSGHDTVSWYQQALGQGPQFIFQYYEEEERQRGNFPDRFSGHQFPNYSSELNVNALLLGDSALYLCASSYRRQGLFFGSGTQLSVL.

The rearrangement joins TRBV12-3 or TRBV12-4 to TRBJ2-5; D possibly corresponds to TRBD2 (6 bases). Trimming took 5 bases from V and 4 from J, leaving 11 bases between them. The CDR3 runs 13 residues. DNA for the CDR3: TGTGCCAGCAGTAAGATCGGGGGAGAGACCCAGTACTTC. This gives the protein CASSKIGGETQYF.

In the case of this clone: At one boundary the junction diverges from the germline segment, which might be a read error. The CDR3 DNA sequence: TGTGCCGGCAGCTTCGGACAGGAGCCCTATGGCTACACCTTC. This sequence encodes CAGSFGQEPYGYTF. V usage is TRBV5-4 and J usage is TRBJ1-2, with TRBD1 matching 7 bases. The CDR3 runs to 14 residues. The germline V gene encodes CDR1 SGHNT and CDR2 YYREEE (reference sequence).

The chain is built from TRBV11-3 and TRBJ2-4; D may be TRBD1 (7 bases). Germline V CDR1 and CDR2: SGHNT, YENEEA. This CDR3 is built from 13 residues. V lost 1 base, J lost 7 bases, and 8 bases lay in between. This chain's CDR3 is CASSLAGGNIQYF. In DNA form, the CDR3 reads TGTGCCAGCAGCTTAGCAGGGGGGAACATTCAGTACTTC.

The CDR3 loop is CASSQGNSPLHF. The CDR3 bases are TGTGCCAGCAGTCAGGGTAATTCACCCCTCCACTTT. The J gene is TRBJ1-6, the V gene TRBV2, with a weak D call TRBD1 (5 bases). This CDR3 has 12 residues. V lost 5 bases to trimming and J lost 6 bases, with 5 bases between them. CDR1 SNHLY and CDR2 FYNNEI come from the germline V gene.

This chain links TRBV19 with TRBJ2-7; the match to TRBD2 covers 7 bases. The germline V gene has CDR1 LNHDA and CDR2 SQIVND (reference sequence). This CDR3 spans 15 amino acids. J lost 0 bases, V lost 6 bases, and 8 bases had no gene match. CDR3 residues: CASRGGAESSYEQYF. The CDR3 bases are TGTGCCAGTAGGGGAGGGGCGGAAAGCTCCTACGAGCAGTACTTC.

As DNA, the CDR3 is TGCGCCAGCAGCCAAGATGAAAGGACAGGAAACATTCAGTACTTC. This encodes CASSQDERTGNIQYF. This rearrangement joins TRBV4-1 to TRBJ2-4; 7 bases agree with TRBD1. Trimming removed 0 bases from V and 6 bases from J; junction bases left unmatched: 5. This CDR3 has 15 amino acids. From germline, CDR1 is MGHRA and CDR2 YSYEKL.

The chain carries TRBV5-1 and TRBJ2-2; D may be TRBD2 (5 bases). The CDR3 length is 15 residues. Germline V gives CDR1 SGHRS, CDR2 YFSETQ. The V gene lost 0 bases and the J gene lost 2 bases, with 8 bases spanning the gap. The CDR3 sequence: CASSLGGINTGELFF. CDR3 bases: TGCGCCAGCAGCTTGGGAGGGATCAACACCGGGGAGCTGTTTTTT.

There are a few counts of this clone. CDR3 sequence reads: CASSQAPMRNYNEQFF. In nucleotides, the CDR3 is TGTGCCAGCAGCCAAGCCCCGATGAGAAACTACAATGAGCAGTTCTTC. V gene TRBV3-1 (or the pseudogene TRBV3-2) combines with J gene TRBJ2-1, with D unclear. The germline V and J ends were trimmed by 1 base and 3 bases, with 13 bases remaining between them. This CDR3 is 16 amino acids long. Per germline, CDR1 LGHDT and CDR2 YNNKEL (reference sequence).

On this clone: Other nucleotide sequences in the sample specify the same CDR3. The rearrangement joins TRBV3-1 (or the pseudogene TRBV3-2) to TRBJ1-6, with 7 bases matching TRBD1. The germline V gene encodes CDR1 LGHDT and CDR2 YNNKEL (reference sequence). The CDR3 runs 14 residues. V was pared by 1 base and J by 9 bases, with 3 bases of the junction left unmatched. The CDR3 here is CASSQGTGSSPLHF. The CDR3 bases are TGTGCCAGCAGCCAAGGGACAGGAAGTTCACCCCTCCACTTT.

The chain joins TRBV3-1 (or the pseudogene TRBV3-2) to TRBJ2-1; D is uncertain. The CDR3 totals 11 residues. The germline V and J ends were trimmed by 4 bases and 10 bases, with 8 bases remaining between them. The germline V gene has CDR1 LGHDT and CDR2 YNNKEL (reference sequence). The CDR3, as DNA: TGTGCCAGCAGCCGGGTCGGGGAGCAGTTCTTC. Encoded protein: CASSRVGEQFF.

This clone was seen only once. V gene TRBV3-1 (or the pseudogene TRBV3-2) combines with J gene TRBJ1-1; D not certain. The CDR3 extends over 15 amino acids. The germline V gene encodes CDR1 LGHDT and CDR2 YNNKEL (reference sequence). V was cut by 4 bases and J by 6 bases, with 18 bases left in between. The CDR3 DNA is TGTGCCAGCAGCCTTAACGGGAAGATCGGTCCTGAAGCTTTCTTT. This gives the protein CASSLNGKIGPEAFF.

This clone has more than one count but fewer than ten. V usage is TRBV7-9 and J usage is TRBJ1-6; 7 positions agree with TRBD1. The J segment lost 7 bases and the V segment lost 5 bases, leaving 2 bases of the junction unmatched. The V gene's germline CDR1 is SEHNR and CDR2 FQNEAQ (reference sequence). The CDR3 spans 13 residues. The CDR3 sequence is CASSLGQNSPLHF. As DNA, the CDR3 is TGTGCCAGCAGCCTGGGACAGAATTCACCCCTCCACTTT.

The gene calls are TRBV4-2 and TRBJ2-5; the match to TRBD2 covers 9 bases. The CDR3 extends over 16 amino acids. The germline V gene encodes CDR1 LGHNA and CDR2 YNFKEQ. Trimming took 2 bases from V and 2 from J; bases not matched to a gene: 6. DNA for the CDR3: TGTGCCAGCAGCCAAACCTCTAGCGGGGTTCAAGAGACCCAGTACTTC. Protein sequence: CASSQTSSGVQETQYF.

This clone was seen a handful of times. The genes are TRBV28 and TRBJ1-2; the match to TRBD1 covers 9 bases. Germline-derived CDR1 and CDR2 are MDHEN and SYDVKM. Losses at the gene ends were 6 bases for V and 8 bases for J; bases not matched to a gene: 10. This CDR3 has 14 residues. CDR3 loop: CASRQGAFEKGYTF. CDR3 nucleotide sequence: TGTGCCAGCAGACAGGGGGCTTTTGAAAAGGGCTACACCTTC.

The CDR3 loop is CASNLDSSTEAFF. The CDR3 DNA reads as TGTGCCAGCAACTTGGACAGCTCCACTGAAGCTTTCTTT. The genes are TRBV7-9 and TRBJ1-1; TRBD1 might be the D (6 bases). This CDR3 has 13 residues. Germline assignment: CDR1 SEHNR and CDR2 FQNEAQ (reference sequence). Trimming cost V 7 bases and J 4 bases, with 13 bases left between them.

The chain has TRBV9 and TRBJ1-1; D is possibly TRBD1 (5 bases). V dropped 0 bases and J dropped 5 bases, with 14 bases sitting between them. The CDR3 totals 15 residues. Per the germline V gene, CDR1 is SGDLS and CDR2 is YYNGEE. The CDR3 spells CASSVVQGGNTEAFF. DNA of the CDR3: TGTGCCAGCAGCGTAGTTCAGGGCGGGAATACTGAAGCTTTCTTT.

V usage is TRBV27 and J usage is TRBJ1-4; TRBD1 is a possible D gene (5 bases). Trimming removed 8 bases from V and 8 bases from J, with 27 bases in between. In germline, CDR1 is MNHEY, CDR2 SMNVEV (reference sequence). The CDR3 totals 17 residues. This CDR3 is CASGNPTGTGGREKLFF. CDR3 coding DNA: TGTGCCAGCGGAAACCCAACTGGAACAGGCGGGAGGGAAAAACTGTTTTTT.